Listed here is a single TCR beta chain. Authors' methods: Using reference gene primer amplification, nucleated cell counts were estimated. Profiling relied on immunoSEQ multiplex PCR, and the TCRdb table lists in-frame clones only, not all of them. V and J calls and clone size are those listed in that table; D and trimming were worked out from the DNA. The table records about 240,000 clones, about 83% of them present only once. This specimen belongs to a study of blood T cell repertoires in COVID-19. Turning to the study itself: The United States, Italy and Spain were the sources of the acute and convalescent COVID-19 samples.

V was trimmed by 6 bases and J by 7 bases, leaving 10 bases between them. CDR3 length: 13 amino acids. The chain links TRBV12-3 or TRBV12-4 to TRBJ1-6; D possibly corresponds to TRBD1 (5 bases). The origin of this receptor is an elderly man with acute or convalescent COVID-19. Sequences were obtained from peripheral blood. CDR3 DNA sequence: TGTGCCAGCAGCCCTGGGGGGAATTCACCCCTCCACTTT. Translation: CASSPGGNSPLHF.